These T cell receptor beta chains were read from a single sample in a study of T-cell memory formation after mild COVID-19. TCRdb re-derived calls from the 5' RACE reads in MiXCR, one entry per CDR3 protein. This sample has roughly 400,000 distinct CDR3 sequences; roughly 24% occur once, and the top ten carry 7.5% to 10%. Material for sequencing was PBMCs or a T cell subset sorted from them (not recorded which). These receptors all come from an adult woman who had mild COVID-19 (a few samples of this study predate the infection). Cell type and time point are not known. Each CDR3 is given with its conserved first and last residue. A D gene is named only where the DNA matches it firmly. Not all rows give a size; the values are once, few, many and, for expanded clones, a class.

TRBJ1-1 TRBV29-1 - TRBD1 TGCAGCGCTCGGAGGGGGCCCGGCATGAACACTGAAGCTTTCTTT CSARRGPGMNTEAFF
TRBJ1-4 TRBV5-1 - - TGCGCCAGCAGCCTGGACGGTAGTACACCTAATGAAAAACTGTTTTTT CASSLDGSTPNEKLFF
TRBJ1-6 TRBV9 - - TGTGCCAGCAGCAAATCCCACTCCTCCTATAATTCACCCCTCCACTTT CASSKSHSSYNSPLHF
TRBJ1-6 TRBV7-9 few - TGTGCCAGCAGCGTCGACAGTAATTCACCCCTCCACTTT CASSVDSNSPLHF
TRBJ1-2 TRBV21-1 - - TGTGCCAGCAGCAAAGTCCTAAGACAGGGGGCCGCGGATGGCTACACCTTC CASSKVLRQGAADGYTF
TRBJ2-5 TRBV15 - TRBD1 TGTGCCACCAGCAGAGATCGGGGCCGGGACAGGTGGGAGACCCAGTACTTC CATSRDRGRDRWETQYF
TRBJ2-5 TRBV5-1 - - TGCGCCAGCAGCTTGACCGGCAGAATCCAAGAGACCCAGTACTTC CASSLTGRIQETQYF
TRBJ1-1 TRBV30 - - TGTGCCTGGAGGGGAAGGGGCATGAACACTGAAGCTTTCTTT CAWRGRGMNTEAFF
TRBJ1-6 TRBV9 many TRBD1 TGTGCCAGCAGCCCTAGGACAGGGCATAATTCACCCCTCCACTTT CASSPRTGHNSPLHF
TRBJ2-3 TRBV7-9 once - TGTGCCAGCAGCTTTGGCCCGACAGATACGCAGTATTTT CASSFGPTDTQYF
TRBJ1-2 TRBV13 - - TGTGCCAGCCGGAGAGGAGGCGCAGTGCCTAACTATGGCTACACCTTC CASRRGGAVPNYGYTF
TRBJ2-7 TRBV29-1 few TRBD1 TGCAGCGTTGTATTCAGACAGGGTCTTACCTACGAGCAGTACTTC CSVVFRQGLTYEQYF
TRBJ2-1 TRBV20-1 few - TGCAGTGCTAGAGATGAGGGGGGGTTATACTACAATGAGCAGTTCTTC CSARDEGGLYYNEQFF
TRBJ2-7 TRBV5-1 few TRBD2 TGCGCCAGCAGCGTCGGACTAGCGGGGATGCAGTACTTC CASSVGLAGMQYF
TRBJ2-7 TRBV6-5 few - TGTGCCAGCAGCGTCACTCGTAGGGCCTACGAGCAGTACTTC CASSVTRRAYEQYF
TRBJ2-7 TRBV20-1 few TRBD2 TGCAGTGCTAGAGACGTTGCGGCGATAGCGGGCCAAGACTACGAGCAGTACTTC CSARDVAAIAGQDYEQYF
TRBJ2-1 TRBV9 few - TGTGCCAGCAGCCATGACCCGGGGCGGCCTAACCCCTACAATGAGCAGTTCTTC CASSHDPGRPNPYNEQFF
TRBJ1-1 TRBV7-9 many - TGTGCCAGCAGCTTCGCGAACACTGAAGCTTTCTTT CASSFANTEAFF
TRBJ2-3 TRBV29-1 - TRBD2 TGCAGCGTTGCTAGGCGCGGGAGGGCCCTAACAGATACGCAGTATTTT CSVARRGRALTDTQYF
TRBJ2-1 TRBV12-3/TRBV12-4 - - TGTGCCAGCAGTATAGGGGGTGGAGATTACGAGCAGTTCTTC CASSIGGGDYEQFF
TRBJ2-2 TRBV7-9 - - TGTGCCAGCAGCAACCCCATCGGGCCCCTGAACACCGGGGAGCTGTTTTTT CASSNPIGPLNTGELFF
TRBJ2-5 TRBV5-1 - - TGCGCCAGCAGCTTGGAGGGGATCCAAGAGACCCAGTACTTC CASSLEGIQETQYF
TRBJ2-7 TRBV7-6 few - TGTGCCAGCAGCCCCTCGGTGGCAGCTTCTACCTACGAGCAGTACTTC CASSPSVAASTYEQYF
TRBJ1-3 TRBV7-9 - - TGTGCCAGCCGCGCTCAGCACTCTGGAAACACCATATATTTT CASRAQHSGNTIYF
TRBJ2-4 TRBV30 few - TGTGCCTGGGGGCAGGAAAACATTCAGTACTTC CAWGQENIQYF
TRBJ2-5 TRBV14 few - TGTGCCAGCAGCCACGGGGGAGTGGAGACCCAGTACTTC CASSHGGVETQYF
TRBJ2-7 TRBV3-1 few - TGTGCCAGCAGCCAAGACACCCAGGAGCCTTCCTACGAGCAGTACTTC CASSQDTQEPSYEQYF
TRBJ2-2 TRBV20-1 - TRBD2 TGCAGTGCTAGGGGCGGGAGCACCGGGGAGCTGTTTTTT CSARGGSTGELFF
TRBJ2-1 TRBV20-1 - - TGCAGTGCTAGCGGCCCGCATGCCAATGAGCAGTTCTTC CSASGPHANEQFF
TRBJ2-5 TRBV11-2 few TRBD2 TGTGCCACCTTACAGGGACTAGCGGACGCAGAGACCCAGTACTTC CATLQGLADAETQYF
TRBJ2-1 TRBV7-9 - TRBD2 TGTGCCAGCAGCCTCCCTAGACAAGCGGGGGTATACAATGAGCAGTTCTTC CASSLPRQAGVYNEQFF
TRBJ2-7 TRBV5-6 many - TGTGCCAGCAGCGCCGGGAGCTCCTACGAGCAGTACTTC CASSAGSSYEQYF
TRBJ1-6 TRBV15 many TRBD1 TGTGCCACCAGCATGGACAGGGTTTCACCCCTCCACTTT CATSMDRVSPLHF
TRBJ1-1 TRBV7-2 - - TGTGCCAGCAGCTTAGGAGGGCCAGGGCCTGAAGCTTTCTTT CASSLGGPGPEAFF
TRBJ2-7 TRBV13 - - TGTGCCAGCAGCTCCGCCCGGGGGGCGGTACAGACCTACGAGCAGTACTTC CASSSARGAVQTYEQYF
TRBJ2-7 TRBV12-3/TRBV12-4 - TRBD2 TGTGCCAGCAGTTTACGCGGCGGGAGGCGCCCAACCTACGAGCAGTACTTC CASSLRGGRRPTYEQYF
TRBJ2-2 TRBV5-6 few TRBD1 TGTGCCAGCAGCTTGGGCCCTGGGACAGGGCTCCCCGGGGAGCTGTTTTTT CASSLGPGTGLPGELFF
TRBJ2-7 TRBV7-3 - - TGTGCCAGCAGCTTAGGAGGGGAAAACTACGAGCAGTACTTC CASSLGGENYEQYF
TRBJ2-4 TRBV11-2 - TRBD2 TGTGCCAGCAGCTCACTAGCGGGAGCTAAAAACATTCAGTACTTC CASSSLAGAKNIQYF
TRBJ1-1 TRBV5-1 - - TGCGCCAGCAGCTCCCGGGCCGGCGAGACTGAAGCTTTCTTT CASSSRAGETEAFF
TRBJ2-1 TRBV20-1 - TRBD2 TGCAGTGCTAGAGATTGGGGACTAGCGGGGGTTGAGCAGTTCTTC CSARDWGLAGVEQFF
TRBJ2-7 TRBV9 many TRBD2 TGTGCCAGCAGCACCGACGCGGGGGGTTACTACGAGCAGTACTTC CASSTDAGGYYEQYF
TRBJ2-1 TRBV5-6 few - TGTGCCAGCAGCTTTTCCCCCGACAGTTCTACCTACAATGAGCAGTTCTTC CASSFSPDSSTYNEQFF
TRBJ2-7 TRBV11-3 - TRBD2 TGTGCCAGCAGCTTTCGACTAGCGGGAGACGGGGAGCAGTACTTC CASSFRLAGDGEQYF
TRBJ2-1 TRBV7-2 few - TGTGCCAGCAGCTTAGAGGGGGGAGGCACCTACAATGAGCAGTTCTTC CASSLEGGGTYNEQFF
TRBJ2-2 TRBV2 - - TGTGCCAGCACCTCTCGGGGTCGCGGGGCCCTGAACACCGGGGAGCTGTTTTTT CASTSRGRGALNTGELFF
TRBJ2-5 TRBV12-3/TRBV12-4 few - TGTGCCAGCAGTTCGGACGCCACCTCTAAGACCCAGTACTTC CASSSDATSKTQYF
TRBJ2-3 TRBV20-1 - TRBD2 TGCAGTGCTAGAGATGGACTAGCGGGACGCACAGATACGCAGTATTTT CSARDGLAGRTDTQYF